One T cell receptor (beta chain) is described in this entry. This sample stems from a study of blood T cell repertoires in COVID-19. The germline V gene has CDR1 KGHDR and CDR2 SFDVKD. The V gene end was trimmed by 1 base and the J gene end by 8 bases; junction bases not matched to a gene: 7. The CDR3 is made up of 15 amino acids. Profiling relied on immunoSEQ multiplex PCR, and the TCRdb table lists in-frame clones only, not all of them. The data hold 100,000 to 120,000 clones, with roughly 79% observed a single time. This sequence joins TRBV24-1 and TRBJ1-2, with TRBD1 matching over 9 bases. The sequenced sample was peripheral blood. The clonotype comes from a man older than 75 with acute or convalescent COVID-19. CDR3 sequence: CATSDFPDRGNGYTF. CDR3 in DNA: TGTGCCACCAGTGATTTCCCTGACAGGGGGAACGGCTACACCTTC.